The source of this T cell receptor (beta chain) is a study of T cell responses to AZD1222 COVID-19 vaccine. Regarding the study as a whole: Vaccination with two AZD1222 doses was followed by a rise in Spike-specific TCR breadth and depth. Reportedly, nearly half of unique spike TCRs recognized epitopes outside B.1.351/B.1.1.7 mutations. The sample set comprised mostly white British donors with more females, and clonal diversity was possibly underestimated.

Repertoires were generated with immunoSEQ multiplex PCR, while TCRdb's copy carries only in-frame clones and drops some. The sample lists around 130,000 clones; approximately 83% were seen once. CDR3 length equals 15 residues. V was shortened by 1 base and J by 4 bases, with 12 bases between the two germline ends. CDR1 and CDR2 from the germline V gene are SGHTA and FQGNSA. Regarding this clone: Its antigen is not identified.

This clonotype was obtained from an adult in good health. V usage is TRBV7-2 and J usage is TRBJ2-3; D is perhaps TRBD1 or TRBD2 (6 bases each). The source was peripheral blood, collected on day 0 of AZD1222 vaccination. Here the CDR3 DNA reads TGTGCCAGCAGCTTAGTTCCGGAGGGGGCAGATACGCAGTATTTT. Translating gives CASSLVPEGADTQYF.